Below, 2 T cell receptor beta chains from the same sample are listed, as sequenced in a study of blood T cell repertoires in COVID-19. Profiling relied on immunoSEQ multiplex PCR, and the TCRdb table lists in-frame clones only, not all of them. Among around 63,000 clones listed, approximately 79% were seen once. The sequencing input was peripheral blood. The receptors shown here come from a woman in her 70s with acute or convalescent COVID-19.

The chain links TRBV27 to TRBJ2-5, with 13 bases matching TRBD2. Germline CDR1 MNHEY, CDR2 SMNVEV (reference sequence). The CDR3 has 16 amino acids. The V gene end was trimmed by 5 bases and the J gene end by 2 bases; junction bases not matched to a gene: 5. The CDR3 protein is CASSPGTSGTQETQYF. DNA for the CDR3: TGTGCCAGCAGTCCCGGGACTAGCGGGACTCAAGAGACCCAGTACTTC.

This rearrangement joins TRBV30 to TRBJ2-7, with 7 bases fitting TRBD1. The germline gives CDR1 GTSNPN, CDR2 SVGIG (reference sequence). The CDR3 has 11 residues. V was pared by 5 bases and J by 6 bases, with 4 bases of the junction left unmatched. As DNA, the CDR3 is TGTGCCTGGCAAAACAGGGGCGAGCAGTACTTC. Translating it yields CAWQNRGEQYF.